A single sample is the source of the 20 T cell receptor beta chains below, sequenced in a study of CD8 T cells in ankylosing spondylitis. MiXCR, run by TCRdb on the 5' RACE reads, gives a single entry per CDR3 protein. This sample carries roughly 260,000 distinct CDR3 sequences, around 18% of them seen once, and the ten largest clones take roughly 8%. Input material: blood, either unsorted or a sorted T cell fraction (not recorded which). These receptors all stem from a male donor with ankylosing spondylitis or in good health (not recorded which).

This clonotype was counted between two and nine times. This rearrangement joins TRBV6-6 to TRBJ2-3; D remains ambiguous. CDR1 is MNHNY and CDR2 is SVGAGI in the germline V gene (reference sequence). CDR3 length equals 12 residues. V was trimmed by 4 bases and J by 4 bases, leaving 6 bases between them. The CDR3 sequence is CASSSNADTQYF. In DNA form, the CDR3 reads TGTGCCAGCAGTTCCAACGCAGATACGCAGTATTTT.

This clonotype was counted a few times. This rearrangement joins TRBV6-5 to TRBJ1-1, with D possibly TRBD1 on 6 matching bases. Trimming cost V 0 bases and J 0 bases, with 17 bases left between them. The CDR3 has 18 residues. The germline V gene has CDR1 MNHEY and CDR2 SVGAGI. CDR3 amino acids: CASSYSGQGMGMNTEAFF. The CDR3 nucleotides are TGTGCCAGCAGTTACTCAGGCCAGGGGATGGGCATGAACACTGAAGCTTTCTTT.

This clonotype was seen repeatedly, ten times or more. V and J are TRBV4-2 and TRBJ1-5; a possible D gene is TRBD1 (5 bases). Germline assignment: CDR1 LGHNA and CDR2 YNFKEQ. V dropped 4 bases and J dropped 0 bases, with 13 bases sitting between them. CDR3 size: 16 residues. The CDR3 DNA is TGTGCCAGCAGCCCGTTCTCAGGGAATAGCAATCAGCCCCAGCATTTT. It is translated as CASSPFSGNSNQPQHF.

The table lists this clonotype with many counts. This chain joins TRBV20-1 and TRBJ1-5; TRBD1 is a possible D gene (5 bases). Germline V CDR1 and CDR2: DFQATT, SNEGSKA (reference sequence). Trimming removed 6 bases at V and 9 bases at J, with 15 bases between. The CDR3 has 12 amino acids. The CDR3 DNA reads TGCAGTGCGCGGGACGGCGTAGGGCCCCAGCATTTT. The encoded protein is CSARDGVGPQHF.

Only a few counts were recorded for this clonotype. The V gene is TRBV7-8, the J gene TRBJ2-3; 10 bases map to TRBD2. The V gene's germline CDR1 is SGHVS and CDR2 FQNEAQ. The CDR3 has 15 amino acids. The trim removed 4 bases at V and 3 bases at J, leaving 4 bases unmatched. CDR3 region: CASSYLAGVTDTQYF. The CDR3 bases are TGTGCCAGCAGCTATCTAGCGGGAGTGACAGATACGCAGTATTTT.

The J gene is TRBJ2-3, the V gene TRBV5-1, with 7 nucleotides matching TRBD1. CDR3 length equals 15 residues. Unmatched junction bases numbered 9, after V lost 5 bases and J lost 3 bases. Germline loops: CDR1 SGHRS, CDR2 YFSETQ. The CDR3: CASSPVGTETDTQYF. In DNA form, the CDR3 reads TGCGCCAGCAGTCCGGTCGGGACAGAGACAGATACGCAGTATTTT.

The chain is built from TRBV29-1 and TRBJ2-1, with D tentatively TRBD1 (5 bases). CDR3 length equals 13 residues. V gave up 3 bases and J gave up 4 bases, with 10 bases separating them. Per the germline V gene, CDR1 is SQVTM and CDR2 is ANQGSEA. The CDR3 DNA reads TGCAGCGTTGACCAGGGTGCTTACAATGAGCAGTTCTTC. Its translation is CSVDQGAYNEQFF.

The sample holds a few counts of this clonotype. V gene TRBV5-1 combines with J gene TRBJ1-1, with 8 bases fitting TRBD1. This CDR3 is built from 14 residues. Germline CDR1 reads SGHRS; CDR2 reads YFSETQ. The V segment lost 2 bases and the J segment 4 bases; nucleotides outside the gene matches: 4. The CDR3, as DNA: TGCGCCAGCAGCTTCGCCCAGGGGGCCACTGAAGCTTTCTTT. This gives the protein CASSFAQGATEAFF.

The chain links TRBV20-1 to TRBJ2-1, with D tentatively TRBD2 (6 bases). From germline, CDR1 is DFQATT and CDR2 SNEGSKA (reference sequence). This CDR3 is 13 amino acids long. V was cut by 6 bases and J by 0 bases, with 9 bases left in between. The CDR3 region is CSAPGVSYNEQFF. CDR3 sequence (DNA): TGCAGTGCCCCGGGGGTCTCCTACAATGAGCAGTTCTTC.

The DNA of the CDR3 is TGCAGTGCTTGGTCAGGGGATGAAAAACTGTTTTTT. This codes for CSAWSGDEKLFF. The V call is TRBV20-1, the J call TRBJ1-4; weak D call: TRBD1 (6 bases). The germline CDR1 and CDR2 sequences are DFQATT and SNEGSKA (reference sequence). V was shortened by 5 bases and J by 6 bases, with 10 bases between the two germline ends. The CDR3 contains 12 residues.

The CDR3 region is CASSVDPGQGETQYF. DNA of the CDR3: TGTGCCAGCAGCGTAGATCCGGGCCAGGGAGAGACCCAGTACTTC. The V gene is TRBV9, the J gene TRBJ2-5, with TRBD1 as a possible D gene (5 bases). The ends were cut back, 0 bases at V and 4 bases at J, with 13 bases in the middle. Germline V gene data show CDR1 as SGDLS and CDR2 as YYNGEE. This CDR3 has 15 amino acids.

This clonotype has more than one count but fewer than ten. This chain connects TRBV7-8 to TRBJ1-1; 9 bases are shared with TRBD1. Germline V gene lookup returns CDR1 SGHVS and CDR2 FQNEAQ. The CDR3 covers 14 residues. V shed 5 bases and J 3 bases; nucleotides not matched to a gene: 4. The CDR3 is CASSPGQGYTEAFF. The CDR3 bases are TGTGCCAGCAGCCCTGGACAGGGGTACACTGAAGCTTTCTTT.

This clonotype turned up a few times. The V and J genes are TRBV15 and TRBJ2-3, with D hard to call. CDR1 is LNHNV, CDR2 YYDKDF, per germline (reference sequence). The CDR3 consists of 16 residues. Trimming took 0 bases from V and 3 from J, leaving 13 bases between them. CDR3 bases: TGTGCCACCAGCAGAGACGGCCAGCAGGTAACAGATACGCAGTATTTT. This sequence encodes CATSRDGQQVTDTQYF.

The chain uses TRBV27 and TRBJ1-6; D is undetermined. The CDR3 loop spans 13 amino acids. V was clipped by 2 bases and J by 10 bases, with 9 bases between them. Germline CDR1 MNHEY, CDR2 SMNVEV (reference sequence). The CDR3 bases are TGTGCCAGCAGTTTACCGGGGAGATCACCCCTCCACTTT. Encoded protein: CASSLPGRSPLHF.

The rearrangement links TRBV20-1 to TRBJ1-1; tentatively, D is TRBD1 (6 bases). CDR1 is DFQATT, CDR2 SNEGSKA, per germline (reference sequence). Deletions cut 5 bases from V and 4 bases from J, with 11 bases between. The CDR3 loop spans 12 amino acids. CDR3 sequence: CSAYRVGTEAFF. In DNA, the CDR3 is TGCAGTGCTTACAGGGTTGGCACTGAAGCTTTCTTT.

This clonotype has just a few counts. This rearrangement joins TRBV28 to TRBJ2-1; D ambiguous. Germline V CDR1 and CDR2: MDHEN, SYDVKM. The CDR3 contains 15 residues. V was clipped by 6 bases and J by 7 bases, with 19 bases between them. DNA for the CDR3: TGTGCCAGCAGCTCTCAGGTTTCCACCGGGAATGAGCAGTTCTTC. It translates to CASSSQVSTGNEQFF.

V usage is TRBV7-8 and J usage is TRBJ1-2; 8 positions agree with TRBD1. This CDR3 spans 15 amino acids. The germline CDR1 and CDR2 sequences are SGHVS and FQNEAQ. Trimming removed 1 base from V and 3 bases from J; junction bases left unmatched: 4. CDR3 region: CASSLGTGSHYGYTF. The CDR3 DNA reads TGTGCCAGCAGCTTAGGGACAGGGAGCCACTATGGCTACACCTTC.

This chain links TRBV5-4 with TRBJ2-5, with D maybe TRBD2 (6 bases). Germline V gene data show CDR1 as SGHNT and CDR2 as YYREEE (reference sequence). The length of the CDR3 is 16 residues. The V end lost 0 bases, the J end lost 5 bases, and 17 bases lay between the germline ends. The CDR3 sequence is CASSLELHGGMETQYF. Written as DNA, the CDR3 is TGTGCCAGCAGCTTGGAGCTCCATGGCGGGATGGAGACCCAGTACTTC.

This clonotype was counted between two and nine times. The J gene is TRBJ2-7, the V gene TRBV12-3 or TRBV12-4, with 10 bases fitting TRBD2. The V segment lost 2 bases and the J segment 6 bases; nucleotides outside the gene matches: 4. The CDR3 extends over 14 amino acids. CDR3 residues: CASSLSGGASEQYV. In DNA, the CDR3 is TGTGCCAGCAGTTTAAGCGGGGGGGCCTCCGAGCAGTACGTC.

The chain employs TRBV29-1 and TRBJ1-5; unclear D gene. Germline V CDR1 and CDR2: SQVTM, ANQGSEA. This CDR3 is 11 amino acids long. V dropped 4 bases and J dropped 4 bases, with 5 bases sitting between them. The CDR3: CSVAGNQPQHF. The CDR3, as DNA: TGCAGCGTTGCCGGGAATCAGCCCCAGCATTTT.